A selection of T cell receptor beta chains follows, all from one sample in a study of cytomegalovirus exposure and HLA in healthy donors. The data were produced by immunoSEQ multiplex PCR, yet TCRdb's version contains in-frame clones alone and is incomplete. The data show 100,000 or so clones, approximately 80% seen once. Sequenced input: PBMCs. All receptors derive from a man aged 25 to 40 in good health and CMV-seropositive. CDR3s include the opening cysteine and the closing phenylalanine or tryptophan. Fields, in order: clone size, D gene, J gene, V gene, CDR3 DNA, CDR3 protein. The D gene is left open where the match is weak. Not every row has a clone size; where given, it reads once, few, many or a size class.

size: .; D: .; J: TRBJ2-3; V: TRBV4-3; DNA: TGCGCCAGCAGCCAAGACCCGGGACTCCCCACAGATACGCAGTATTTT; CDR3: CASSQDPGLPTDTQYF
size: .; D: TRBD2; J: TRBJ2-5; V: TRBV6-1; DNA: TGTGCCACCCTCCTGCGGGGGGGCCGGGAGACCCAGTACTTC; CDR3: CATLLRGGRETQYF
size: .; D: TRBD2; J: TRBJ2-2; V: TRBV2; DNA: TGTGCCACCCCCGCGGGGGGTGGGAACACCGGGGAGCTGTTTTTT; CDR3: CATPAGGGNTGELFF
size: few; D: .; J: TRBJ1-4; V: TRBV5-1; DNA: TGCGCCAGCAGCTTAAACTACAGGGACGCAGCGTTTTTT; CDR3: CASSLNYRDAAFF
size: .; D: TRBD1; J: TRBJ1-2; V: TRBV6-6; DNA: TGTGCCAGCAGTTACTCGGGGGACAGCCTCTCTGGCTACACCTTC; CDR3: CASSYSGDSLSGYTF
size: .; D: TRBD2; J: TRBJ2-1; V: TRBV7-6; DNA: TGTGCCAGCAGCTTAACTAGCGGGAGTTCGAATGAGCAGTTCTTC; CDR3: CASSLTSGSSNEQFF
size: .; D: TRBD1; J: TRBJ2-7; V: TRBV4-3; DNA: TGCGCCAGCAGCCTCTACAGGGGGGACGAGCAGTACTTC; CDR3: CASSLYRGDEQYF
size: .; D: TRBD2; J: TRBJ2-1; V: TRBV5-1; DNA: TGCGCCAGCAGCTTGGACCCTAGCGGGAGTAGTGAGCAGTTCTTC; CDR3: CASSLDPSGSSEQFF
size: .; D: .; J: TRBJ1-2; V: TRBV2; DNA: TGTGCCAGCAGTGAGGGGGGAAACTATGGCTACACCTTC; CDR3: CASSEGGNYGYTF
size: .; D: .; J: TRBJ2-5; V: TRBV19; DNA: TGTGCCAGTAGTCCCTCCGGGATCGGGGAGACCCAGTACTTC; CDR3: CASSPSGIGETQYF
size: few; D: TRBD2; J: TRBJ2-7; V: TRBV14; DNA: TGTGCCAGCAGCCAAGATACGAGCGGGAGAGGTTACGAGCAGTACTTC; CDR3: CASSQDTSGRGYEQYF
size: .; D: TRBD1; J: TRBJ2-1; V: TRBV7-2; DNA: TGTGCCAGCAGCTTAAAGGGACAGGTCTACAATGAGCAGTTCTTC; CDR3: CASSLKGQVYNEQFF
size: .; D: .; J: TRBJ2-5; V: TRBV7-2; DNA: TGTGCCAGCAGCTCATACGGAGCCGGCTTTTTTGGGACCCAGTACTTC; CDR3: CASSSYGAGFFGTQYF
size: once; D: .; J: TRBJ1-1; V: TRBV21-1; DNA: TGTGCCAGCAGCTGGGAGACAGGGGATCGTGGCACTGAAGCTTTCTTT; CDR3: CASSWETGDRGTEAFF
size: .; D: .; J: TRBJ1-5; V: TRBV28; DNA: TGTGCCAGCAGGGGGGCGGTCAATCAGCCCCAGCATTTT; CDR3: CASRGAVNQPQHF
size: .; D: TRBD1; J: TRBJ1-4; V: TRBV18; DNA: TGTGCCAGCTCACTACAAATTACCGGGACAGCGAGTAAAAGAGAAAAACTGTTTTTT; CDR3: CASSLQITGTASKREKLFF
size: .; D: .; J: TRBJ1-1; V: TRBV29-1; DNA: TGCAGCGTTCTAAGGGGTGGGGTGGGGGAAGCTTTCTTT; CDR3: CSVLRGGVGEAFF
size: .; D: TRBD2; J: TRBJ2-3; V: TRBV6-5; DNA: TGTGCCAGCAGGTTAGCGGGAAGGGCAGATACGCAGTATTTT; CDR3: CASRLAGRADTQYF
size: .; D: .; J: TRBJ2-5; V: TRBV7-7; DNA: TGTGCTAGCAGCTCCCAGGGGTTACAAGAGACCCAGTACTTC; CDR3: CASSSQGLQETQYF
size: .; D: .; J: TRBJ1-5; V: TRBV6-6; DNA: TGTGCCAGCATCTCTTGGAGCGGGAGCAATCAGCCCCAGCATTTT; CDR3: CASISWSGSNQPQHF
size: few; D: TRBD2; J: TRBJ2-1; V: TRBV19; DNA: TGTGCCAGTAGTATTACTAGCGGATGGACCTACAATGAGCAGTTCTTC; CDR3: CASSITSGWTYNEQFF
size: .; D: .; J: TRBJ2-7; V: TRBV7-2; DNA: TGTGCCAGCAGCTCCCAGCAGGAGGGGCGACAGTACTTC; CDR3: CASSSQQEGRQYF
size: .; D: TRBD1; J: TRBJ1-5; V: TRBV4-3; DNA: TGCGCCAGCAGCCAAGATACAGGGGGCAGGCAGCCCCAGCATTTT; CDR3: CASSQDTGGRQPQHF
size: .; D: .; J: TRBJ2-1; V: TRBV19; DNA: TGTGCCAGCACAAACTACAGGAGCTCCTACAATGAGCAGTTCTTC; CDR3: CASTNYRSSYNEQFF
size: .; D: TRBD2; J: TRBJ2-6; V: TRBV7-9; DNA: TGTGCCAGCAGCTTATCCGGGGGGTATGTGGACAACGTCCTGACTTTC; CDR3: CASSLSGGYVDNVLTF
size: .; D: .; J: TRBJ2-3; V: TRBV6-6; DNA: TGTGCCAGCAGTTACCCGCCCGGGAGCACAGATACGCAGTATTTT; CDR3: CASSYPPGSTDTQYF
size: .; D: TRBD1; J: TRBJ1-1; V: TRBV19; DNA: TGTGCCAGTAGTGACAGGGTAAACACTGAAGCTTTCTTT; CDR3: CASSDRVNTEAFF
size: .; D: .; J: TRBJ2-5; V: TRBV9; DNA: TGTGCCAGCAGCCCACGTCAGGGGGGAGAGACCCAGTACTTC; CDR3: CASSPRQGGETQYF
size: once; D: .; J: TRBJ2-2; V: TRBV12-5; DNA: TGTGCTAGTGGTTTGGGCACAGGGTTGGCCACCGGGGAGCTGTTTTTT; CDR3: CASGLGTGLATGELFF
size: .; D: TRBD1; J: TRBJ2-5; V: TRBV2; DNA: TGTGCCAGCAGTGCCAGGGGGCGTGAGACCCAGTACTTC; CDR3: CASSARGRETQYF